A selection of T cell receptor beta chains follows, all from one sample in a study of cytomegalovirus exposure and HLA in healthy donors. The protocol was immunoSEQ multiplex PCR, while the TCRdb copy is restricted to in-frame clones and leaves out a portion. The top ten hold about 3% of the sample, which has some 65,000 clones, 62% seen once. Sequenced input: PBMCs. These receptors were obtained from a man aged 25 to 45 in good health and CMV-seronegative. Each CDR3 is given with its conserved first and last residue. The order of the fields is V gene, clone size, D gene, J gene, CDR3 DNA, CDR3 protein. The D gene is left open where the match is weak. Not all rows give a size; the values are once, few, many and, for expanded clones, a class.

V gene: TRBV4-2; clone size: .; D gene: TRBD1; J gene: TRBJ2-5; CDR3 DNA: TGTGCCAGCAGCCAATCCCTGGGGACAGGCCAAGAGACCCAGTACTTC; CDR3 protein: CASSQSLGTGQETQYF
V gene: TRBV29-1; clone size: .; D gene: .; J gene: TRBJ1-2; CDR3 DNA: TGCAGCGGGGGAAGAGGGTATGGCTACACCTTC; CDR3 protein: CSGGRGYGYTF
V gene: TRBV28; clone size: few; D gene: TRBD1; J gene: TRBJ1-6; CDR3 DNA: TGTGCCAGCAGTTCCGTCGGGACAGGGGACCCGTCGCTCCACTTT; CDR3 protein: CASSSVGTGDPSLHF
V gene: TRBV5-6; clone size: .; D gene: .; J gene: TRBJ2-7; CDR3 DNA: TGTGCCAGCAGCTTGGTTCAGGTTAACTACGAGCAGTACTTC; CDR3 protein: CASSLVQVNYEQYF
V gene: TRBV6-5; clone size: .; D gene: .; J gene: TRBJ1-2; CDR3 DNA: TGTGCCAGCAGCCAGGGGCACTATGGCTACACCTTC; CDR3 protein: CASSQGHYGYTF
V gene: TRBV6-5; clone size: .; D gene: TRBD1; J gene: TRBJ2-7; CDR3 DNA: TGTGCCAGCAGGGCGGGACAGGGGATCTACGAGCAGTACTTC; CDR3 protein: CASRAGQGIYEQYF
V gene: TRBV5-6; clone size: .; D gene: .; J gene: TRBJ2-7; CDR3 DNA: TGTGCCGGCTTTAAGGAGGGCCCCTACTACGAGCAGTACTTC; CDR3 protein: CAGFKEGPYYEQYF
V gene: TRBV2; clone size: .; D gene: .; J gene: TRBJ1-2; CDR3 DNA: TGTGCCAGCAGTGAGGCTTATGGCTACACCTTC; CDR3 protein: CASSEAYGYTF
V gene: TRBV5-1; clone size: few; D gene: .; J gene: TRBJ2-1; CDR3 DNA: TGCGCCAGCAGCTTGGGTGGCAACAATCCCTACAATGAGCAGTTCTTC; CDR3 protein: CASSLGGNNPYNEQFF
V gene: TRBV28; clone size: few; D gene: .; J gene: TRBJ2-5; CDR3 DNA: TGTGCCAGCACCACAACCGTGGACAGAGAGATTCAAGAGACCCAGTACTTC; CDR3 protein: CASTTTVDREIQETQYF
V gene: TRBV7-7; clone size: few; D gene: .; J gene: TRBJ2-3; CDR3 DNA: TGTGCCAGCAGCTTAGGACAGAGCACAGATACGCAGTATTTT; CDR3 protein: CASSLGQSTDTQYF
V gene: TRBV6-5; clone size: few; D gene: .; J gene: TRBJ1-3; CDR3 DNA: TGTGCCAGCAGCCCTAGCTTTGTCTCTGGAAACACCATATATTTT; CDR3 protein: CASSPSFVSGNTIYF
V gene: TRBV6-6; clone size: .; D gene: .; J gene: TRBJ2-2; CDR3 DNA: TGTGCCAGCAGTTACACTACCGGGGAGCTGTTTTTT; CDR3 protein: CASSYTTGELFF
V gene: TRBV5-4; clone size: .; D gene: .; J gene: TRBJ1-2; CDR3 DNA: TGTGCCAGCAGCTTGGGACAGGAGGATGGCTACACCTTC; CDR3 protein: CASSLGQEDGYTF
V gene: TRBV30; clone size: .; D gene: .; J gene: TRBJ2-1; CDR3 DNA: TGTGCCTGGGGCAGGGAAACGAACAATGAGCAGTTCTTC; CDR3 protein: CAWGRETNNEQFF
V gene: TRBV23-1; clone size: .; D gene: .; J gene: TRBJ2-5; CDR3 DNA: TGCGCCAGCAGTCAACAGGGGGGAGAGACCCAGTACTTC; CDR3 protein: CASSQQGGETQYF
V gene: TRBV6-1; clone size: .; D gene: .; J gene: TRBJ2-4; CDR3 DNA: TGTGCCAGCAGTGAAAACAGCTGGGAGAGAGGAAACATTCAGTACTTC; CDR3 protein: CASSENSWERGNIQYF
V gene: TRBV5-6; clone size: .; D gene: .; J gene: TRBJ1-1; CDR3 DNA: TGTGCCAGCAGCCCCCTTACCGGGACTGAAGCTTTCTTT; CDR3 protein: CASSPLTGTEAFF
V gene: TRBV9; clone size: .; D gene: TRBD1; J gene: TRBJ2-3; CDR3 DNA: TGTGCCAGCAGCGTAGAAGGACAGGGCACAGATACGCAGTATTTT; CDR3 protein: CASSVEGQGTDTQYF
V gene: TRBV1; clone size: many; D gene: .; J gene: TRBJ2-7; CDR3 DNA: TGCACCAGCAGCCAATCCCCCGCGGAGCAGTACTTC; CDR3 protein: CTSSQSPAEQYF
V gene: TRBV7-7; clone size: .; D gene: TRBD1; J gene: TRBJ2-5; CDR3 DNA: TGTGCCAGCAGCTTAGTTGAGGGGGCCGAGACCCAGTACTTC; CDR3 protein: CASSLVEGAETQYF
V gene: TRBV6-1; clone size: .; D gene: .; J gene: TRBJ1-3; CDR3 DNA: TGTGCCAGCAGTGAAGCAACAGGAAGAAACACCATATATTTT; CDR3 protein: CASSEATGRNTIYF
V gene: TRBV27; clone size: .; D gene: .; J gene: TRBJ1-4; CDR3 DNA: TGTGCGAGCACCCCAAACCGGGCAACTAATGAAAAACTGTTTTTT; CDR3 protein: CASTPNRATNEKLFF
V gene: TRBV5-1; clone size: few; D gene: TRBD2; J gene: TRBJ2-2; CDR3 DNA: TGCGCCAGCAGCTTGGAGGGACTAGCGGGGGAAGGTAACACCGGGGAGCTGTTTTTT; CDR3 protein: CASSLEGLAGEGNTGELFF
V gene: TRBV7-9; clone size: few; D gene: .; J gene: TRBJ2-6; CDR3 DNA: TGTGCCAGCAGCCCTGGAGTCTCTGGGGCCAACGTCCTGACTTTC; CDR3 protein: CASSPGVSGANVLTF
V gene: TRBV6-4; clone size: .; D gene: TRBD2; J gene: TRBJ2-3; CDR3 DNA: TGTGCCAGCAGTGACTCGCGGGGGGGCACAGATACGCAGTATTTT; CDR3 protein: CASSDSRGGTDTQYF
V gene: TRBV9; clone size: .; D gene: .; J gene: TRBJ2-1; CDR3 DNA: TGTGCCAGCAGCGACCGGGACTTCCCAAATGAGCAGTTCTTC; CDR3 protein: CASSDRDFPNEQFF
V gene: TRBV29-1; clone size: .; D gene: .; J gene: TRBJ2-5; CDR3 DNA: TGCAGCGTTGAGGGCACCGTAGAGACCCAGTACTTC; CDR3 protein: CSVEGTVETQYF
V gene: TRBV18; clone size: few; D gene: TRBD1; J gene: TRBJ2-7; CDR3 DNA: TGTGCCAGCTCACCACCGACAGGGGGCTACGAGCAGTACTTC; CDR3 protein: CASSPPTGGYEQYF